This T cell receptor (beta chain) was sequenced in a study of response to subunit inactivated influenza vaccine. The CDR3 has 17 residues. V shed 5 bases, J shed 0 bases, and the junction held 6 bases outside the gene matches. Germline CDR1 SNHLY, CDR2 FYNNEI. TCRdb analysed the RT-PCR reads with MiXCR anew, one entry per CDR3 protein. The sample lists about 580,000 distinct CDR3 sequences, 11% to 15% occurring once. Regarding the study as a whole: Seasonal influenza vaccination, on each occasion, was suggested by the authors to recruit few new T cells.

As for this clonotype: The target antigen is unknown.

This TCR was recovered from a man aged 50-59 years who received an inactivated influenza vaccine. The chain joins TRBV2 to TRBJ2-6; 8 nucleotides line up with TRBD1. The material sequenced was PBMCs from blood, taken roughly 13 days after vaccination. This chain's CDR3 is CASSPGTGTSGANVLTF. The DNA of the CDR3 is TGTGCCAGCAGTCCCGGGACAGGTACCTCTGGGGCCAACGTCCTGACTTTC.